Each of the 17 T cell receptor beta chains below was sequenced from the same sample in a study of monozygotic twins with inflammatory bowel disease. TCRdb re-called the 5' RACE reads and shows each CDR3 protein once, DNA omitted. The sample has around 380,000 distinct CDR3 sequences. The sequencing input was blood. The receptors were sampled from a human donor with ulcerative colitis or Crohn's disease, or a healthy co-twin of an affected twin (not recorded which).

The rearrangement joins TRBV5-1 to TRBJ2-3. The germline V gene has CDR1 SGHRS and CDR2 YFSETQ. There are 14 residues in the CDR3. This chain's CDR3 is CASSLAWGTDTQYF.

CDR3 region: CSAPGLINYEQYF. The chain carries TRBV20-1 and TRBJ2-7; with no DNA, the TCRdb D assignment of TRBD2 cannot be verified. The CDR3 totals 13 residues. Germline values: CDR1 DFQATT, CDR2 SNEGSKA (reference sequence).

This chain connects TRBV5-1 to TRBJ1-1; TCRdb lists TRBD1, though no DNA is available to test this call. From germline, CDR1 is SGHRS and CDR2 YFSETQ. This CDR3 is built from 15 residues. Here the CDR3 reads CASSAIQGLNTEAFF.

CDR3 in amino acids: CAGSLSGTVTGELFF. The V call is TRBV27, the J call TRBJ2-2. The CDR3 consists of 15 residues. Germline V gives CDR1 MNHEY, CDR2 SMNVEV (reference sequence).

This sequence joins TRBV12-3 or TRBV12-4 and TRBJ2-2; TCRdb picks TRBD1, but there is no DNA to check that call. This CDR3 comprises 11 residues. CDR3 region: CAYGGTGELFF.

The chain employs TRBV7-9 and TRBJ2-5; absent DNA, TCRdb's TRBD1 call cannot be checked. The CDR3 is 15 amino acids. CDR1 and CDR2 (germline): SEHNR, FQNEAQ (reference sequence). CDR3 sequence reads: CASSPAVQGRETQYF.

The chain uses TRBV15 and TRBJ1-2; TCRdb's D call of TRBD1 is untestable without DNA. The CDR3 is 13 amino acids. Germline CDR1 LNHNV, CDR2 YYDKDF (reference sequence). CDR3 region: CATSLRTVRGYTF.

CDR3 protein: CASTPGERWAPLHF. The rearrangement links TRBV6-1 to TRBJ1-6; no DNA is available, so the TRBD1 call from TCRdb remains unchecked. Germline CDR1 is MNHNS and CDR2 is SASEGT. There are 14 residues in the CDR3.

V usage is TRBV5-1 and J usage is TRBJ2-7. CDR1 and CDR2 (germline): SGHRS, YFSETQ. CDR3 length equals 14 residues. The CDR3 spells CASSLDRELDEQYF.

J is TRBJ2-7 and V is TRBV7-9. Germline CDR1 is SEHNR and CDR2 is FQNEAQ (reference sequence). The CDR3 length is 13 residues. CDR3 in amino acids: CASSSISAYEQYF.

The rearrangement links TRBV6-1 to TRBJ2-7; TCRdb names TRBD1, which stays unverified in the absence of DNA. This CDR3 has 14 residues. Germline loops: CDR1 MNHNS, CDR2 SASEGT. CDR3 sequence reads: CASNKDRVIREQYF.

This chain joins TRBV9 and TRBJ2-2; without DNA, the TCRdb call of TRBD1 cannot be checked. The CDR3 has 14 amino acids. CDR1 and CDR2 from the germline V gene are SGDLS and YYNGEE. CDR3 in amino acids: CASSGGAGTGELFF.

This chain joins TRBV5-1 and TRBJ1-1; there is no DNA to check the TCRdb D call of TRBD1. CDR3 size: 13 residues. CDR1 is SGHRS and CDR2 is YFSETQ in the germline V gene. The CDR3 loop reads CASKTGQNTEAFF.

The chain recombines TRBV10-3 with TRBJ1-2; without DNA, the TCRdb call of TRBD1 cannot be checked. CDR1 ENHRY and CDR2 SYGVKD come from the germline V gene. The CDR3 totals 13 residues. The CDR3 here is CAISEPTGDGYTF.

The V gene is TRBV15, the J gene TRBJ2-7; there is no DNA to check the TCRdb D call of TRBD1. The CDR3 loop spans 13 amino acids. Germline CDR1 LNHNV, CDR2 YYDKDF (reference sequence). The chain's CDR3 is CATSFDSYYEQYF.

The chain carries TRBV15 and TRBJ1-5; the D gene TCRdb calls, TRBD1, cannot be checked with no DNA. Germline lookup yields CDR1 LNHNV and CDR2 YYDKDF (reference sequence). The CDR3 spans 21 residues. CDR3 protein: CATSISYFPGQRGRGNQPQHF.

V usage is TRBV11-2 and J usage is TRBJ2-5; TCRdb names TRBD2, which stays unverified in the absence of DNA. From germline, CDR1 is SGHAT and CDR2 FQNNGV. This CDR3 has 16 residues. CDR3 residues: CASSLGLAGGTETQYF.